The 6 T cell receptor beta chains in this list originate from one sample, sequenced in a study of siplizumab effects on memory and regulatory T cells. Sequencing used immunoSEQ multiplex PCR; TCRdb keeps in-frame clones, though not all of them. Among about 9,600 clones listed, over 40% were seen once. Kept together in coculture, the mixed lymphocyte reaction cells spent approximately 6 days at 37°C. Antigens for these TCRs are unknown. Sequenced material: CFSE-low (dividing) CD8+ T cells sorted from an allogeneic mixed lymphocyte reaction. These receptors originate from a human donor in good health; the cells came from an allogeneic mixed lymphocyte reaction.

The chain combines TRBV29-1 with TRBJ1-2, with a weak D call TRBD1 (6 bases). There are 14 residues in the CDR3. V was pared by 2 bases and J by 6 bases, with 16 bases between. Germline-derived CDR1 and CDR2 are SQVTM and ANQGSEA. The CDR3 sequence: CSVEFPDSRDGYTF. In nucleotides, the CDR3 is TGCAGCGTTGAATTTCCGGACAGCCGCGATGGCTACACCTTC.

The chain has TRBV6-4 and TRBJ1-1, with D possibly matching TRBD1 (5 bases). The CDR3 loop spans 15 amino acids. Trimming removed 5 bases at V and 2 bases at J, with 15 bases between. Germline CDR1 is MRHNA and CDR2 is SNTAGT. Here the CDR3 DNA reads TGTGCCAGCAGTTACGGGGCCGGCTTAAACACTGAAGCTTTCTTT. Protein sequence: CASSYGAGLNTEAFF.

The chain carries TRBV5-1 and TRBJ2-7; D is unresolved. Germline-derived CDR1 and CDR2 are SGHRS and YFSETQ. V shed 3 bases and J shed 2 bases, with 9 bases lying between them. The CDR3 length is 13 residues. CDR3 DNA sequence: TGCGCCAGCAGCTCGGCCCTTGCCTACGAGCAGTACTTC. Amino acid sequence: CASSSALAYEQYF.

This clone was detected a few times. This chain joins TRBV2 and TRBJ2-7, with a tentative D call TRBD2 (7 bases). V lost 2 bases to trimming and J lost 2 bases, with 10 bases between them. CDR1 SNHLY and CDR2 FYNNEI come from the germline V gene. The CDR3 is 14 amino acids. The CDR3 DNA sequence: TGTGCCAGCAGTGAAATGGGGGGGCCCTACGAGCAGTACTTC. It is translated as CASSEMGGPYEQYF.

This rearrangement joins TRBV6-5 to TRBJ2-7; possible D gene TRBD2, 5 bases. Between the trimmed V and J ends, which lost 5 bases and 4 bases, there was a span of 15 bases. There are 14 residues in the CDR3. Germline V gene data show CDR1 as MNHEY and CDR2 as SVGAGI. CDR3 sequence reads: CASSESPTIYEQYF. CDR3 coding DNA: TGTGCCAGCAGTGAATCCCCGACTATTTACGAGCAGTACTTC.

By proportion, this clone is medium-sized. The chain employs TRBV19 and TRBJ1-1; D is unresolved. Germline CDR1 LNHDA, CDR2 SQIVND (reference sequence). The CDR3 loop spans 14 amino acids. Trimming shortened V by 3 bases and J by 1 base, and 9 bases separated the two germline ends. CDR3 loop: CASSIVLENTEAFF. The CDR3 DNA is TGTGCCAGTAGTATTGTGCTGGAGAACACTGAAGCTTTCTTT.